These 8 T cell receptor beta chains were sequenced from one sample in a study of T-cell reconstitution after alpha-beta-depleted transplantation in children. Preparation of the TCRbeta library involved a method that used unique molecular identifiers. TCRdb processed the PCR reads anew with MiXCR; each CDR3 protein has one entry. Among roughly 120,000 distinct CDR3 sequences listed, roughly 24% were seen once. The input for sequencing was PBMCs, mostly from graft donor cells, taken 180 days after TCRalphabeta/CD19-depleted stem cell transplant. The receptors were sampled from a male patient under 10 years old who had a stem cell transplant for chronic granulomatous disease, so the T cells may come from the graft donor.

The chain has TRBV12-3 or TRBV12-4 and TRBJ2-2; a weak D match, TRBD2 (5 bases). CDR3 size: 14 residues. V shed 5 bases and J shed 8 bases, with 15 bases lying between them. CDR3 sequence: CASSARTLRGELFF. CDR3 bases: TGTGCCAGCAGTGCCAGGACTTTGCGGGGGGAGCTGTTTTTT.

On this clonotype itself: One end of the junction is discordant with germline, which a read error may explain. The V and J genes are TRBV6-1 and TRBJ2-5; D remains unclear. Germline CDR1 and CDR2: MNHNS and SASEGT. This CDR3 contains 12 residues. The CDR3: CASSEPRETHYF. The CDR3 nucleotides read TGTGCCAGCAGTGAACCTAGAGAGACCCATTACTTC.

The chain is built from TRBV12-3 or TRBV12-4 and TRBJ2-7; D is ambiguous. This CDR3 comprises 13 residues. V lost 6 bases to trimming and J lost 1 base, with 10 bases between them. CDR3: CASSPDLSYEQYF. As DNA, the CDR3 is TGTGCCAGCAGCCCCGACTTGTCCTACGAGCAGTACTTC.

This clonotype was detected ten times or more. The V and J genes are TRBV12-3 or TRBV12-4 and TRBJ1-1; D is possibly TRBD1 (6 bases). With 7 bases removed from V and 0 bases from J, the gap between germline ends came to 12 bases. CDR3 size: 14 residues. CDR3 sequence (DNA): TGTGCCAGCACCTGGGGGGCAATGAACACTGAAGCTTTCTTT. This codes for CASTWGAMNTEAFF.

The rearrangement uses TRBV25-1 and TRBJ2-7; the D gene could be TRBD1 or TRBD2 (5 bases each). There are 15 residues in the CDR3. V was cut by 7 bases and J by 0 bases, with 16 bases left in between. In germline, CDR1 is MGHDK, CDR2 SYGVNS. The CDR3 coding sequence is TGTGCCAGCACCGCCGGGGCATTTAACTCCTACGAGCAGTACTTC. It specifies CASTAGAFNSYEQYF.

This chain links TRBV7-8 with TRBJ1-5; possibly TRBD1 for D (5 bases). Trimming removed 2 bases at V and 1 base at J, with 21 bases between. Germline V gene lookup returns CDR1 SGHVS and CDR2 FQNEAQ. The CDR3 covers 19 residues. Written as DNA, the CDR3 is TGTGCCAGCAGCTTATCGCCGAGGCGGGGGATCCGAAGCAATCAGCCCCAGCATTTT. Translating it yields CASSLSPRRGIRSNQPQHF.

This clonotype was counted many times. DNA of the CDR3: TGTGCCAGCAGTTTCACAGATCAGCCCCAGCATTTT. Amino acids: CASSFTDQPQHF. J is TRBJ1-5 and V is TRBV12-3 or TRBV12-4, with D unresolved. V was trimmed by 3 bases and J by 5 bases, leaving 5 bases between them. The CDR3 is 12 amino acids.

This clonotype was recorded only once. J is TRBJ2-5 and V is TRBV12-3 or TRBV12-4; TRBD2 agrees at 14 bases. The CDR3 has 18 amino acids. The V and J ends lost 3 bases and 1 base, in that order; junction bases with no gene match: 7. The chain's CDR3 is CASSLRLAGGGPQETQYF. The CDR3 DNA reads TGTGCCAGCAGTTTGCGACTAGCGGGAGGGGGACCCCAAGAGACCCAGTACTTC.